This T cell receptor (beta chain) stems from a study of blood T cell repertoires in COVID-19. As for the study in general: COVID-19 samples collected from the United States, Italy and Spain covered acute and convalescent phases. Sources were T cells, B-cell-depleted T cells, or PBMCs; the material itself was cDNA or gDNA.

The CDR3 is 15 residues long. CDR1 is MDHEN, CDR2 SYDVKM, per germline. V was clipped by 10 bases and J by 0 bases; unmatched bases: 6. How the authors handled the data: From reference gene primer amplification, estimates of nucleated cell counts were derived. Using immunoSEQ multiplex PCR, the repertoire was profiled, and TCRdb retains in-frame clones only, with some absent. D and trimming were read from the DNA, whereas the V and J calls and clone size are those reported in that table. This table has some 150,000 clones, roughly nine tenths appearing once. This TCR was recovered from a woman aged 55-75 years with active COVID-19. This chain links TRBV28 with TRBJ1-4, with TRBD1 matching over 9 bases. What was sequenced was peripheral blood. CDR3 residues: CATITGGPTNEKLFF. The CDR3 DNA reads TGTGCCACCATAACAGGGGGCCCAACTAATGAAAAACTGTTTTTT.